A selection of T cell receptor beta chains follows, all from one sample in a study of glioma-infiltrating T cells. TCRdb reanalysed the multiplex PCR reads using MiXCR and keeps one entry per CDR3 protein. In the table there are approximately 110,000 distinct CDR3 sequences, roughly 20% of which are singletons. Sequenced material: glioma tissue, nonneoplastic brain tissue, or PBMCs (not recorded which). These receptors were obtained from a human donor with low-grade glioma or glioblastoma, undergoing nonglioma brain surgery, or in good health (not recorded which). Both conserved end residues are part of each CDR3. The D gene is left open where the match is weak. Size values are once, few and many counts, or a class for expanded clones, and some rows have none.

J	size	V	D	DNA	CDR3
TRBJ2-5	-	TRBV11-2	-	TGTGCCAGCAGCTTAGCCCCGACAGCCGCCGGGAGGACCCAGTACTTC	CASSLAPTAAGRTQYF
TRBJ2-7	many	TRBV28	TRBD2	TGTGCCAGCAGTCTTACAACTAGCGCCATCTCCTACGAGCAGTACTTC	CASSLTTSAISYEQYF
TRBJ1-2	many	TRBV15	TRBD1	TGTGCCACCAGCAGAGATCGGGACAGGGGGTCCGTCTATGGCTACACCTTC	CATSRDRDRGSVYGYTF
TRBJ1-1	many	TRBV14	-	TGTGCCAGCAGCCGCCAGCCGAACACTGAAGCTTTCTTT	CASSRQPNTEAFF
TRBJ2-5	-	TRBV29-1	TRBD1	TGCAGCTCAGGGACAGCCCAGACCCAGTACTTC	CSSGTAQTQYF
TRBJ2-6	many	TRBV6-1	-	TGTGCCAGCAGTGTCTTCTCCTCTGGGGCCAACGTCCTGACTTTC	CASSVFSSGANVLTF
TRBJ1-5	many	TRBV6-2/TRBV6-3	-	TGTGCCAGCAGTTCCGGCGGTTATAGCAATCAGCCCCAGCATTTT	CASSSGGYSNQPQHF
TRBJ1-1	many	TRBV3-1	-	TGTGCCAGCGGCACAGTGAACACTGAAGCTTTCTTT	CASGTVNTEAFF
TRBJ2-1	many	TRBV4-1	TRBD2	TGCGCCAGCAGTCTTAGCGGGAGAAGCAATGAGCAGTTCTTC	CASSLSGRSNEQFF
TRBJ2-3	many	TRBV3-1	-	TGTGCCAGCAGCCAAAGTCCCAGAGCCACAGATACGCAGTATTTT	CASSQSPRATDTQYF
TRBJ2-5	once	TRBV20-1	TRBD1	TGCAGTGCTAGAGCCCTAAGACAGGGGATGGGGACCCAGTACTTC	CSARALRQGMGTQYF
TRBJ1-2	-	TRBV5-1	-	TGCGCCAGCAGCTTGAGGAGGGGGATCAATGGCTACACCTTC	CASSLRRGINGYTF
TRBJ2-3	-	TRBV19	TRBD1	TGTGCCAGTAGGAACAGGGGAACAGATACGCAGTATTTT	CASRNRGTDTQYF
TRBJ2-7	once	TRBV2	-	TGTGCCATAACCTACGAGCGGTACTTC	CAITYERYF
TRBJ1-1	many	TRBV6-1	TRBD1	TGTGCCAGCAGTTTGACAGGGGGGACTGAAGCTTTCTTT	CASSLTGGTEAFF
TRBJ2-3	-	TRBV27	TRBD2	TGTGCCAGCGGACTAGCGGGAACCAGAGATACGCAGTATTTT	CASGLAGTRDTQYF
TRBJ2-7	few	TRBV19	TRBD2	TGTGCCAGTAGCAACCCCGGGACTAGCGGAACCTACGAGCAGTACTTC	CASSNPGTSGTYEQYF
TRBJ2-7	-	TRBV12-3/TRBV12-4	-	TGTGCCAGCAGCTTATCGAGTGTAGCAATCGGCGAGCAGTACTTC	CASSLSSVAIGEQYF
TRBJ2-1	many	TRBV4-2	TRBD2	TGTGCCAGCAGCCAAGTTCTAGCGGGAGTTTGGGGTGAGCAGTTCTTC	CASSQVLAGVWGEQFF
TRBJ1-3	many	TRBV4-1	-	TGCGCCAGCAGCCAAGATCGGAATGGAAACACCATATATTTT	CASSQDRNGNTIYF
TRBJ2-1	few	TRBV7-2	-	TGTGCCAGCAGCTTCACCGGGACTCTTAATGAGCAGTTCTTC	CASSFTGTLNEQFF
TRBJ2-5	-	TRBV12-3/TRBV12-4	-	TGTGCCAGCAGTTCGAACCTTTTAGGACAAGAGACCCAGTACTTC	CASSSNLLGQETQYF
TRBJ2-7	many	TRBV19	TRBD1	TGTGCCAGTAGTCCCCGACAGGGACGTCCCTACGAGCAGTACTTC	CASSPRQGRPYEQYF
TRBJ2-3	-	TRBV29-1	TRBD2	TGCAGCGTTGAACGGGGGGGCACAGATACGCAGTATTTT	CSVERGGTDTQYF
TRBJ1-6	many	TRBV10-3	-	TGTGCCATCAGTGAAGGCAGGGGCAATTCACCCCTCCACTTT	CAISEGRGNSPLHF
TRBJ2-5	many	TRBV7-7	-	TGTGCCAGCAGCTTAGGCTATCTTCCCCGGACCCAGTACTTC	CASSLGYLPRTQYF
TRBJ2-3	many	TRBV29-1	-	TGCAGCGCCCACCGGGACACATACACAGATACGCAGTATTTT	CSAHRDTYTDTQYF
TRBJ2-1	many	TRBV5-1	-	TGCGCCAGCCAAGCGACGGCGGGCTCCTACAATGAGCAGTTCTTC	CASQATAGSYNEQFF
TRBJ1-3	many	TRBV19	-	TGTGCCAGTAGTATAGATCGGAGGAGCTCTGGAAACACCATATATTTT	CASSIDRRSSGNTIYF
TRBJ2-7	few	TRBV4-3	-	TGCGCCAGCAGCCCAGATTGGGGGAGCTCCTACGAGCAGTACTTC	CASSPDWGSSYEQYF
TRBJ2-3	many	TRBV25-1	TRBD2	TGTGCCAGCAGTCCGGGACTAGCTTTTTCAGATACGCAGTATTTT	CASSPGLAFSDTQYF
TRBJ1-5	many	TRBV20-1	-	TGCAGTGCTAAAGTGGATTTGAATCAGCCCCAGCATTTT	CSAKVDLNQPQHF
TRBJ1-5	many	TRBV28	TRBD1	TGTGCCAGCAGTTTTATTGGGACAGGGCTATCGCATTTT	CASSFIGTGLSHF
TRBJ2-7	-	TRBV9	-	TGTGCCAGCAGCGTAGTTCCTAGCTCCTACGAGCAGTACTTC	CASSVVPSSYEQYF
TRBJ2-3	many	TRBV6-1	TRBD2	TGTGCCACTAGTTCCCGGGGCAGCGGGAGGGGCACAGATACGCAGTATTTT	CATSSRGSGRGTDTQYF
TRBJ2-5	many	TRBV7-2	-	TGTGCCAGCAGCCCACGGGGATACCCCGGAGAGACCCAGTACTTC	CASSPRGYPGETQYF
TRBJ2-2	many	TRBV7-7	-	TGTGCTAGCAGCTTAGACCACTCGAACACCGGGGAGCTGTTTTTT	CASSLDHSNTGELFF
TRBJ2-1	many	TRBV2	-	TGTGCCAGCAAAAGAGACGGAGCCTACAATGAGCAGTTCTTC	CASKRDGAYNEQFF
TRBJ2-7	many	TRBV4-3	-	TGCGCCAGCAGCCAAGAATCTGGACGGAGCTACGAGCAGTACTTC	CASSQESGRSYEQYF
TRBJ2-1	many	TRBV7-9	TRBD2	TGTGCCAGCAGCTTTACACGCGGGAGGGCCATCGTCGATGAGCAGTTCTTC	CASSFTRGRAIVDEQFF
TRBJ2-2	-	TRBV12-3/TRBV12-4	-	TGTGCCTGCAACCGACTGTCGAGGAGTCCCGGGGAGCTGTTTTTT	CACNRLSRSPGELFF
TRBJ1-5	many	TRBV7-2	-	TGTGCCAGCAGCTTAGCGTTGGGTCAGCCCCAGCATTTT	CASSLALGQPQHF
TRBJ2-5	-	TRBV14	TRBD2	TGTGCCAGCAGCCAACCGACTAGCGGGACCCGGGAGACCCAGTACTTC	CASSQPTSGTRETQYF
TRBJ2-6	-	TRBV3-1	TRBD2	TGTGCCAGCAGCCAATCTCTAGCGGTAGTTTCTGGGGCCAACGTCCTGACTTTC	CASSQSLAVVSGANVLTF
TRBJ1-2	few	TRBV2	-	TGTGCCAGCAGTGAACGGGGAGGCGTTAGCTATGGCTACACCTTC	CASSERGGVSYGYTF
TRBJ2-3	once	TRBV19	-	TGTGCCAGTAGAACGGGAGTATCAGATACGCAGTATTTT	CASRTGVSDTQYF
TRBJ1-2	-	TRBV19	-	TGTGCCAGTAGTATCAGGCGGGGGAATGGCTACACCTTC	CASSIRRGNGYTF
TRBJ2-2	many	TRBV14	TRBD1	TGTGCCAGCGCAGACAGGGTTGGCGGGGAGCTGTTTTTT	CASADRVGGELFF
TRBJ2-5	many	TRBV28	TRBD1	TGTGCCAGCAGTAAGGGACAGAACCAAGAGACCCAGTACTTC	CASSKGQNQETQYF
TRBJ2-7	many	TRBV27	-	TGTGCCAGCAGTTTCAGAGGGTACAGGTACGAGCAGTACTTC	CASSFRGYRYEQYF
TRBJ1-1	-	TRBV18	-	TGTGCCAGCTCACCACTCGCCAATAGGGGCCTAAACACTGAAGCTTTCTTT	CASSPLANRGLNTEAFF
TRBJ2-1	-	TRBV29-1	TRBD2	TGCAGCGCCAAAGGGACTAGCGGGGGACCCCACAATGAGCAGTTCTTC	CSAKGTSGGPHNEQFF
TRBJ2-4	few	TRBV11-2	TRBD1	TGTGCCAGCAGGCTGGCAGGGGGCGCGAACATTCAGTACTTC	CASRLAGGANIQYF
TRBJ2-5	few	TRBV12-3/TRBV12-4	TRBD1	TGTGCCAGCAGTTTCGGGACAGGCCTCCAAGAGACCCAGTACTTC	CASSFGTGLQETQYF
TRBJ1-5	few	TRBV3-1	-	TGTGCCAGCAGCCCGACGGGGGATCAGCCCCAGCATTTT	CASSPTGDQPQHF
TRBJ1-5	many	TRBV30	TRBD1	TGTGCCTGGGGGACAGGGAATCAGCCCCAGCATTTT	CAWGTGNQPQHF
TRBJ2-3	medium-sized	TRBV7-2	-	TGTGCCAGCAGCTTTTGGGCAGATACGCAGTATTTT	CASSFWADTQYF
TRBJ2-1	once	TRBV10-3	-	TGTGCCATCAGTGAGTCGGCATCAGGGGCGGGACCATTCTACAATGAGCAGTTCTTC	CAISESASGAGPFYNEQFF
TRBJ2-2	many	TRBV3-1	-	TGTGCCAGCAGCCATGACTACACCGGGGAGCTGTTTTTT	CASSHDYTGELFF
TRBJ1-6	-	TRBV12-3/TRBV12-4	-	TGTGCCAGCAGTCTCCAGGCTGGTCCCCTCAACTTT	CASSLQAGPLNF